This T cell receptor (beta chain) is drawn from a study of T cell responses to AZD1222 COVID-19 vaccine. Background on the study: Second-dose intervals near 4 or 12 weeks were combined.

Concerning this clone itself: The antigen remains undetermined.

Points from the study as a whole: Spike-specific TCR breadth and depth rose after two AZD1222 doses. Clonal diversity was possibly underestimated; the donors were predominantly white British and more often female.

The CDR3 runs 14 residues. The V gene's germline CDR1 is SGHRS and CDR2 YFSETQ. The ends were cut back, 3 bases at V and 8 bases at J, with 15 bases in the middle. Sequencing was performed with immunoSEQ multiplex PCR; in TCRdb, only in-frame clones are kept and a portion is missing. Counted here are 130,000 or so clones, about 89% occurring once; the ten biggest clones make up more than 4.5%. The TCR was taken from an adult in good health. The rearrangement links TRBV5-1 to TRBJ2-1; tentatively, D is TRBD1 (6 bases). Source: peripheral blood, taken on day 0 of AZD1222 vaccination. CDR3 sequence reads: CASSSGQSGHEQFF. As DNA, the CDR3 is TGCGCCAGCAGCTCCGGACAGTCGGGGCATGAGCAGTTCTTC.